The T cell receptor (beta chain) described here comes from a study of blood T cell repertoires in COVID-19. Study at large: T cells, B-cell-depleted T cells, or PBMCs provided the cDNA or gDNA that served as material.

Germline assignment: CDR1 LGHNA and CDR2 YNFKEQ. The CDR3 consists of 15 residues. The ends were cut back, 1 base at V and 5 bases at J, with 15 bases in the middle. Cohorts were determined from participant-reported clinical history. Symptom resolution, clearance, or two negative PCRs marked the recovered donors of Cohort 3. Authors' processing steps: Reference gene primer amplification gave nucleated cell count estimates. The repertoire was sequenced with immunoSEQ multiplex PCR; TCRdb's copy has only in-frame clones and lacks some. V and J calls and clone size are as listed in that table; D and trimming were resolved from the DNA. The sample shows roughly 200,000 clones, roughly four fifths of them seen only once.

The sample taken for sequencing was PBMCs or T cells enriched from blood (not recorded which). The origin of this receptor is a man between 35 and 55 years old who had recovered from COVID-19. The rearrangement links TRBV4-2 to TRBJ2-7, with D possibly matching TRBD1 (5 bases). As DNA, the CDR3 is TGTGCCAGCAGCCAAGTGCAGGGTAGCTATGACGAGCAGTACTTC. This sequence encodes CASSQVQGSYDEQYF.